The sample holds many counts of the clone carrying this T cell receptor beta chain. Its antigen is unknown. This sample was included in a study of spatial heterogeneity in lung cancer. For the study at large: On average, each unique TCR and UMI combination appeared more than ten times in raw reads.

Every TCR cDNA molecule bore its own unique molecular identifier. In TCRdb, the 5' RACE reads were re-called with MiXCR into one record per CDR3 protein. The profile shows fewer than 9,000 distinct CDR3 sequences, about 7% of them singletons. This CDR3 region has 15 residues. V trimming: 3 bases; J trimming: 4 bases; junction bases outside the gene matches: 9. Germline values: CDR1 ENHRY, CDR2 SYGVKD. General observations from the study: Tumors with more nonsynonymous mutations had more expanded intratumoral alpha and beta TCRs. Alpha chain coverage of tumor T cells was estimated at roughly 6.9%, and beta chain coverage at around 14%.

As for time point: sample taken at primary tumor resection. TCRs were sequenced from unsorted whole RNA of tumor, nontumor lung or PBMC. The origin of this receptor is a female donor with early-stage non-small cell lung cancer. The sample consisted of lung tumor tissue, taken at surgery. The chain carries TRBV10-3 and TRBJ2-7; 7 bases line up with TRBD2. The CDR3 DNA follows: TGTGCCATCAGTGACTCCGCCGGGGGGATATACGAGCAGTACTTC. Translation gives CAISDSAGGIYEQYF.